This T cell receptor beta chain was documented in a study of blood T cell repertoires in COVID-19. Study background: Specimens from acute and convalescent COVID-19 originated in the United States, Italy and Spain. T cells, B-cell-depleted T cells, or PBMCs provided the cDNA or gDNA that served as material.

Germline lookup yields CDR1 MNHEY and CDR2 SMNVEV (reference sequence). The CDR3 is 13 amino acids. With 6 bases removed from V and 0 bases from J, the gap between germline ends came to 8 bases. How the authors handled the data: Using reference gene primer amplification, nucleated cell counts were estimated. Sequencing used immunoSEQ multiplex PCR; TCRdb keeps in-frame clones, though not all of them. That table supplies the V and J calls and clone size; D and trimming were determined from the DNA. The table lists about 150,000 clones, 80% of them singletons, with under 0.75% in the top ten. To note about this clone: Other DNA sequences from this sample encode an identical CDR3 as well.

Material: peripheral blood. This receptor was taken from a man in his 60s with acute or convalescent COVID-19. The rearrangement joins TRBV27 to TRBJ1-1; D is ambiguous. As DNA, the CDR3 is TGTGCCAGCAGCTTTGGGCTGAACACTGAAGCTTTCTTT. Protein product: CASSFGLNTEAFF.